This entry lists 14 T cell receptor beta chains sequenced from one sample in a study of graft-versus-host responses after intestinal transplantation. Antigens of these TCRs are unknown. TCRdb's table, derived via immunoSEQ multiplex PCR, lists solely in-frame clones and lacks some. Of 75,000 to 100,000 clones detected, 80% to 95% appear once; the ten largest clones hold about 0.5%. The material was unstimulated CD8+ T cells sorted from spleen or lymph node cells, obtained before intestinal transplant. The receptors were sampled from a human donor who received an intestinal transplant.

The CDR3 DNA reads as TGTGCCAGTAGTCCCCAGGGTATGGAAGCTTTCTTT. This gives the protein CASSPQGMEAFF. J is TRBJ1-1 and V is TRBV19; perhaps TRBD1 as D (5 bases). Per germline, CDR1 LNHDA and CDR2 SQIVND (reference sequence). The CDR3 runs to 12 residues. V shed 5 bases and J shed 8 bases, with 12 bases lying between them.

The genes are TRBV4-1 and TRBJ1-1, with 7 bases lining up with TRBD1. CDR3 length: 17 residues. Per germline, CDR1 MGHRA and CDR2 YSYEKL. The V segment lost 3 bases and the J segment 2 bases; nucleotides outside the gene matches: 12. The CDR3 coding sequence is TGCGCCAGCAGCCATCGGACAGGAAGTGGGGGCAACACTGAAGCTTTCTTT. Translating it yields CASSHRTGSGGNTEAFF.

V usage is TRBV5-6 and J usage is TRBJ2-3; TRBD1 might be the D (6 bases). Looked up from germline, CDR1 is SGHDT and CDR2 is YYEEEE. V was cut by 1 base and J by 2 bases, with 14 bases left in between. This CDR3 has 16 residues. The CDR3 coding sequence is TGTGCCAGCAGCTTGCCTTTTGAGGGGGACACAGATACGCAGTATTTT. It encodes CASSLPFEGDTDTQYF.

The chain has TRBV5-6 and TRBJ1-6; tentative D call: TRBD1 (6 bases). V was cut by 2 bases and J by 7 bases, with 13 bases left in between. Germline V gives CDR1 SGHDT, CDR2 YYEEEE. The CDR3 runs 15 residues. Here the CDR3 reads CASSFYRVTNSPLHF. The CDR3 DNA reads as TGTGCCAGCAGCTTCTACAGGGTTACGAATTCACCCCTCCACTTT.

The table lists this clone with a few counts. The rearrangement uses TRBV27 and TRBJ1-1, with D maybe TRBD1 (6 bases). Germline values: CDR1 MNHEY, CDR2 SMNVEV (reference sequence). Trimming removed 5 bases from V and 4 bases from J, with 14 bases in between. This CDR3 has 14 residues. The CDR3 is CASSLQGWGTEAFF. CDR3 DNA: TGTGCCAGCAGTCTACAGGGTTGGGGCACTGAAGCTTTCTTT.

V gene TRBV13 combines with J gene TRBJ2-6, with D tentatively TRBD2 (6 bases). CDR1 is PRHDT and CDR2 is FYEKMQ in the germline V gene (reference sequence). Trimming cost V 4 bases and J 4 bases, with 17 bases left between them. This CDR3 is 17 amino acids long. The CDR3 DNA reads TGTGCCAGCAGCTCCTCTAGCGCCTCATGGGGGGCCAACGTCCTGACTTTC. This sequence encodes CASSSSSASWGANVLTF.

The rearrangement joins TRBV6-4 to TRBJ2-1, with 9 bases matching TRBD2. J was trimmed by 4 bases and V by 5 bases; bases with no gene match: 6. From germline, CDR1 is MRHNA and CDR2 SNTAGT. The CDR3 contains 15 residues. The CDR3 DNA reads TGTGCCAGCAGTATTCTAGCGGGAAGTTACAATGAGCAGTTCTTC. Encoded protein: CASSILAGSYNEQFF.

This rearrangement joins TRBV6-1 to TRBJ2-3; tentative D call: TRBD1 (5 bases). In germline, CDR1 is MNHNS, CDR2 SASEGT. The CDR3 has 16 amino acids. The germline V and J ends were trimmed by 2 bases and 2 bases, with 14 bases remaining between them. CDR3 nucleotides: TGTGCCAGCAGTGAATCCCAGGCAGGGATCACAGATACGCAGTATTTT. The encoded protein is CASSESQAGITDTQYF.

The CDR3 reads CASSPDLYEQYF. The DNA of the CDR3 is TGTGCCAGCAGCCCGGACTTGTACGAGCAGTACTTC. The chain recombines TRBV9 with TRBJ2-7, with a tentative D call TRBD2 (5 bases). Per germline, CDR1 SGDLS and CDR2 YYNGEE. V was pared by 4 bases and J by 4 bases, with 9 bases between. CDR3 length: 12 residues. Drawing the rest from reference TRBV9 and TRBJ2-7, the complete variable domain is DSGVTQTPKHLITATGQRVTLRCSPRSGDLSVYWYQQSLDQGLQFLIQYYNGEERAKGNILERFSAQQFPDLHSELNLSSLELGDSALYFCASSPDLYEQYFGPGTRLTVT.

The genes are TRBV5-5 and TRBJ1-1; D unresolved. The CDR3 consists of 13 residues. Looked up from germline, CDR1 is SGHKS and CDR2 is YYEKEE (reference sequence). V was trimmed by 3 bases and J by 0 bases, leaving 6 bases between them. CDR3 residues: CASSSLMNTEAFF. CDR3 DNA sequence: TGTGCCAGCAGCTCACTGATGAACACTGAAGCTTTCTTT.

The chain has TRBV13 and TRBJ1-2, with 8 nucleotides matching TRBD1. Trimming at V came to 1 base and at J to 8 bases, leaving 9 bases not matched to a gene. The germline V gene has CDR1 PRHDT and CDR2 FYEKMQ (reference sequence). The CDR3 has 15 residues. This CDR3 is CASSLEADRVDGYTF. The CDR3 nucleotides are TGTGCCAGCAGCTTAGAAGCGGACAGGGTCGACGGCTACACCTTC.

This chain uses TRBV7-6 with TRBJ2-3; no clear D gene. V dropped 2 bases and J dropped 5 bases, with 5 bases sitting between them. From germline, CDR1 is SGHVS and CDR2 FNYEAQ. This CDR3 region has 12 residues. The CDR3 DNA reads as TGTGCCAGCAGCTTACTAGGAGATACGCAGTATTTT. It translates to CASSLLGDTQYF.

The chain has TRBV21-1 and TRBJ2-2; the table's D call TRBD2 went unverified against the DNA. TRBV21-1 is listed as a pseudogene. This CDR3 has 14 residues. The CDR3 reads CASSKDPCAGELFF. CDR3 nucleotides: TGTGCCAGCAGCAAAGACCCATGCGCCGGGGAGCTGTTTTTT.

The gene calls are TRBV7-9 and TRBJ2-1; D is uncertain. V lost 6 bases, J lost 9 bases, and 15 bases lay in between. The CDR3 has 13 amino acids. Germline-derived CDR1 and CDR2 are SEHNR and FQNEAQ (reference sequence). The CDR3 nucleotides read TGTGCCAGCAGTGATACCCTAGTGTTTGAGCAGTTCTTC. Translating it yields CASSDTLVFEQFF.